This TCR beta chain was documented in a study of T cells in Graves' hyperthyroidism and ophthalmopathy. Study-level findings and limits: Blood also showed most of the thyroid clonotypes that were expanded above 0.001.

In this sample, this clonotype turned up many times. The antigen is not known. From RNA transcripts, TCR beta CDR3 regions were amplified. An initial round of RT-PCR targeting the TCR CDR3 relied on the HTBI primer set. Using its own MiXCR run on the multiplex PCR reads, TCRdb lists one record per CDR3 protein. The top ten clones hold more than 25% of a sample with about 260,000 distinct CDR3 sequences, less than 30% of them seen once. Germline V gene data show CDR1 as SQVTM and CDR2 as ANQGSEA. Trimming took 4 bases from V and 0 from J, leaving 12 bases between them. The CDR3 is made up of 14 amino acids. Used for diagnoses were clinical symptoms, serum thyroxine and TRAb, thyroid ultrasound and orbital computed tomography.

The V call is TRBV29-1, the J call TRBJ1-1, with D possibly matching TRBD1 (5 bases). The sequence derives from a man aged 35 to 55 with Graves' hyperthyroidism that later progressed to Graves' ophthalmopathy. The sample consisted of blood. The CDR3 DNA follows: TGCAGCGTTGTCGGGGCAGGAGTGAACACTGAAGCTTTCTTT. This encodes CSVVGAGVNTEAFF.